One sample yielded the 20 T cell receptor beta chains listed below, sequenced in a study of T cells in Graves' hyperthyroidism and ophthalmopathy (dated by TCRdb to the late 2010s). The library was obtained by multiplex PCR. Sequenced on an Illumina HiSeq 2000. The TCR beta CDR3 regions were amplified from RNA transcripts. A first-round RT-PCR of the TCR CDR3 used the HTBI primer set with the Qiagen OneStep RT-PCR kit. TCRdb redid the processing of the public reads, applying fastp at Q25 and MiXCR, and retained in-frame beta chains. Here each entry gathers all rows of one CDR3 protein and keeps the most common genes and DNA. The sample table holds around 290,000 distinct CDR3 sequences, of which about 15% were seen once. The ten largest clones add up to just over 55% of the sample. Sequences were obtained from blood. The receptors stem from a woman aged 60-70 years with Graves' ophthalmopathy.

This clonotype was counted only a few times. Here the CDR3 DNA reads TGCGCCAGCAGCCGGACGACAGGGAGCTCCTACAATGAGCAGTTCTTC. This encodes CASSRTTGSSYNEQFF. The chain is built from TRBV4-3 and TRBJ2-1; 7 positions match TRBD1. The ends lost 4 bases at V and 0 bases at J; junction bases unmatched: 6. Germline values: CDR1 LGHNA, CDR2 YSLEER. The CDR3 totals 16 residues.

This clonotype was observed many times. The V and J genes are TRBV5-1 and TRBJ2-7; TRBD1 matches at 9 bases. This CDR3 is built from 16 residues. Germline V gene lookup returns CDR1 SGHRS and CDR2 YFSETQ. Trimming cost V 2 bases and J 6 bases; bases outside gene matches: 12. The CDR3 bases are TGCGCCAGCAGCTTAAGCCCCGGGGACAGGGTCCGCGAGCAGTACTTC. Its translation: CASSLSPGDRVREQYF.

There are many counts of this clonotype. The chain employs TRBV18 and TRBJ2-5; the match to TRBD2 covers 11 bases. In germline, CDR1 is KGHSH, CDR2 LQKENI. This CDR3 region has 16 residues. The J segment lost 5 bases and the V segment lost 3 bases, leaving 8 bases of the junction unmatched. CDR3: CASSPTSGVAGETQYF. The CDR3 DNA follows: TGTGCCAGCTCACCGACTAGCGGGGTTGCCGGGGAGACCCAGTACTTC.

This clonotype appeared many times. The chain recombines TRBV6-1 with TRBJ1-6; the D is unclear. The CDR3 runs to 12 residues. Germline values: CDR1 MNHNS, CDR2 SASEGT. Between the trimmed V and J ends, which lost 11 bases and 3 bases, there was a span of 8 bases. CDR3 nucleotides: TGTGCCTCCTGGGACTATAATTCACCCCTCCACTTT. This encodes CASWDYNSPLHF.

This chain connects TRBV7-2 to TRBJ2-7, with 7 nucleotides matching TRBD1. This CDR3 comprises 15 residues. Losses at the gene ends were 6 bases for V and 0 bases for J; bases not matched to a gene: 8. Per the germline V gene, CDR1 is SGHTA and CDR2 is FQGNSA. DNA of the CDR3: TGTGCCAGCAGACTCGGGACAGCTGGCTCCTACGAGCAGTACTTC. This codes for CASRLGTAGSYEQYF.

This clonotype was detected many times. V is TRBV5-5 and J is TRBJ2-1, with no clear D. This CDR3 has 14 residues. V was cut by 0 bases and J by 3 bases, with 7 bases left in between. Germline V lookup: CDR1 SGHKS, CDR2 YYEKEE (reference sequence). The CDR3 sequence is CASSLGQHYNEQFF. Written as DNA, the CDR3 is TGTGCCAGCAGCTTGGGGCAGCACTACAATGAGCAGTTCTTC.

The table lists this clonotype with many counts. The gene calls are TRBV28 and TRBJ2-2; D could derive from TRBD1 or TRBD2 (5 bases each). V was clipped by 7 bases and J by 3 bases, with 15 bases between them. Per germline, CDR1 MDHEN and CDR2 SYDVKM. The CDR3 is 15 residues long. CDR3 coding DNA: TGTGCCAGCACCTTGGGGGACGCCGACACCGGGGAGCTGTTTTTT. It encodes CASTLGDADTGELFF.

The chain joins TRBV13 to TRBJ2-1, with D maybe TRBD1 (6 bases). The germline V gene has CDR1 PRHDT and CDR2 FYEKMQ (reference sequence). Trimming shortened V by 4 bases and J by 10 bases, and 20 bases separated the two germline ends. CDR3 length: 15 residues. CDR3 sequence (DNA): TGTGCCAGCAGCTATGGGGACATGAGGTTTCGAGAGCAGTTCTTC. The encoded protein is CASSYGDMRFREQFF.

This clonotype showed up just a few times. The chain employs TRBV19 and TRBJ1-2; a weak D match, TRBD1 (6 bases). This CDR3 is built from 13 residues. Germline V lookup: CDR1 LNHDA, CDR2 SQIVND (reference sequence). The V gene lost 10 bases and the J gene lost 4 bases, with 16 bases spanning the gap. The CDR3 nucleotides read TGTGCCAATATCGGAGGACAGATCTATGGCTACACCTTC. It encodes CANIGGQIYGYTF.

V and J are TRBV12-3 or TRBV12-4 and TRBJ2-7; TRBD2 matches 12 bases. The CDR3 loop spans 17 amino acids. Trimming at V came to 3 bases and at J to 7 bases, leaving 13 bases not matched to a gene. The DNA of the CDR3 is TGTGCCAGCAGTTTTGGGGGTATGGGACTAGCGGGTGTAGAGCAGTACTTC. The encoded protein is CASSFGGMGLAGVEQYF.

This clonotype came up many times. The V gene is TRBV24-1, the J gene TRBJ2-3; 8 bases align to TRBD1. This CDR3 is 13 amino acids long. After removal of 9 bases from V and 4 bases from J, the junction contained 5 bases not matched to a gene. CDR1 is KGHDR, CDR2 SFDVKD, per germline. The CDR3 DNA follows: TGTGCCACCGGACAGGGAAGTCCAGATACGCAGTATTTT. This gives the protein CATGQGSPDTQYF.

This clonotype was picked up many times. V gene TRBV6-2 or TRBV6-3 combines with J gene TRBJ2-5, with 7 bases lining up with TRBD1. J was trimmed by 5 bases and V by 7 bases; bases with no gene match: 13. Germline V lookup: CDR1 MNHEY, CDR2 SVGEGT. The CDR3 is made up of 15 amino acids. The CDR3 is CASNKSPGGRETQYF. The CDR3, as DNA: TGTGCCAGCAACAAATCCCCAGGGGGTAGGGAGACCCAGTACTTC.

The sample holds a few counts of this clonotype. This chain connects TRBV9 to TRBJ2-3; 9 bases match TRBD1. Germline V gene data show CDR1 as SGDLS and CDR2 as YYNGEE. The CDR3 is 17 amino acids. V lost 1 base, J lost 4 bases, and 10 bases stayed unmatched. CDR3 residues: CASSVWAATGGSDTQYF. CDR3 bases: TGTGCCAGCAGCGTATGGGCGGCGACAGGGGGGTCAGATACGCAGTATTTT.

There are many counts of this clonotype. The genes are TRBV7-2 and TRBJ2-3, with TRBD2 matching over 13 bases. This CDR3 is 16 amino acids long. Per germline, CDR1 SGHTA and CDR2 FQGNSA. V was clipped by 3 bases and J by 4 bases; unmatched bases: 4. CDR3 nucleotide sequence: TGTGCCAGCAGCTTCAGACTAGCGGGGGGCTCAGATACGCAGTATTTT. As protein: CASSFRLAGGSDTQYF.

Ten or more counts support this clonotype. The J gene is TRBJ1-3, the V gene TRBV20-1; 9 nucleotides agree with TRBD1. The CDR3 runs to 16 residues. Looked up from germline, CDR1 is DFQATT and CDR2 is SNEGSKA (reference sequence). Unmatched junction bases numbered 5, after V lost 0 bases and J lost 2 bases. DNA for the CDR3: TGCAGTGCTAGAGACCCGAACAGGGGGCCTGGAAACACCATATATTTT. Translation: CSARDPNRGPGNTIYF.

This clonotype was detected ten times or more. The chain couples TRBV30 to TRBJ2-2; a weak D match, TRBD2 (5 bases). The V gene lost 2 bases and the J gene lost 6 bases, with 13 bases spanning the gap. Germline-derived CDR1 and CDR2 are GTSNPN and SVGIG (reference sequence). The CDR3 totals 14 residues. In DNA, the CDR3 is TGTGCCTGGAGTCCCGGACCTAGCCCCGGGGAGCTGTTTTTT. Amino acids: CAWSPGPSPGELFF.

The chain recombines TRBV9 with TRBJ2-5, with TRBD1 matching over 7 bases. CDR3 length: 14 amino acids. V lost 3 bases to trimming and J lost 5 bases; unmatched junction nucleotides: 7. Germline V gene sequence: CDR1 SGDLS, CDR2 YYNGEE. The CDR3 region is CASSDQTGLETQYF. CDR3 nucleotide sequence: TGTGCCAGCAGCGATCAGACAGGGCTTGAGACCCAGTACTTC.

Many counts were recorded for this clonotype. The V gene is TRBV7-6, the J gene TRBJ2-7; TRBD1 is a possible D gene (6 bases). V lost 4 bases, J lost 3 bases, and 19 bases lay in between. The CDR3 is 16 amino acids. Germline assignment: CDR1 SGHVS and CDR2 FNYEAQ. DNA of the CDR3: TGTGCCAGCAGCTCACCCAGGGGCCTAGCCCTCTACGAGCAGTACTTC. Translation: CASSSPRGLALYEQYF. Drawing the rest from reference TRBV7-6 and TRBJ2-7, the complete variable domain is GAGVSQSPRYKVTKRGQDVALRCDPISGHVSLYWYRQALGQGPEFLTYFNYEAQQDKSGLPNDRFSAERPEGSISTLTIQRTEQRDSAMYRCASSSPRGLALYEQYFGPGTRLTVT.

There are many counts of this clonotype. CDR3 protein: CASSLGGGDQPQHF. CDR3 nucleotides: TGTGCCAGCAGTTTGGGAGGTGGGGACCAGCCCCAGCATTTT. The chain is built from TRBV27 and TRBJ1-5; TRBD1 is a possible D gene (5 bases). Trimming shortened V by 3 bases and J by 7 bases, and 13 bases separated the two germline ends. Germline V gene lookup returns CDR1 MNHEY and CDR2 SMNVEV (reference sequence). The CDR3 is made up of 14 amino acids.

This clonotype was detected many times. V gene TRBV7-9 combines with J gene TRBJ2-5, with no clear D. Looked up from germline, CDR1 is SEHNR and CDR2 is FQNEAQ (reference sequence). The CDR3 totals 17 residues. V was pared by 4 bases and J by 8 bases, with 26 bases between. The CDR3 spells CASSSSGVGEQLATQYF. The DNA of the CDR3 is TGTGCCAGCAGCTCAAGTGGGGTTGGGGAACAGCTCGCAACCCAGTACTTC.